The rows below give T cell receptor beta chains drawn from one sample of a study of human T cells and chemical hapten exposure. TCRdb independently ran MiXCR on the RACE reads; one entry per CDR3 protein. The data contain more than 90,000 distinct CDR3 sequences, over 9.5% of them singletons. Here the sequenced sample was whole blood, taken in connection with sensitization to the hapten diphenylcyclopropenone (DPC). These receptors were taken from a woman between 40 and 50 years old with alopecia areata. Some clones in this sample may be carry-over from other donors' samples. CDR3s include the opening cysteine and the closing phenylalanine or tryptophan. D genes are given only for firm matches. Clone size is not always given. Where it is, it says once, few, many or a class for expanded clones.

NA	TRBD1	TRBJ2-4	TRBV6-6	CASSSGTGNIQYF	TGTGCCAGCAGTTCCGGGACAGGGAACATTCAGTACTTC
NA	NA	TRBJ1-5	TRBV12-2	CASRFAAAGPQPQHF	TGTGCAAGTCGCTTCGCCGCCGCCGGGCCCCAGCCCCAGCATTTT
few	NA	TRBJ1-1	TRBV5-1	CASSSKLNTEAFF	TGCGCCAGCAGCTCGAAACTGAACACTGAAGCTTTCTTT
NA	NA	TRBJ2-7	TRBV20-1	CSAGPLRYEQYF	TGCAGTGCTGGCCCCCTGAGGTACGAGCAGTACTTC
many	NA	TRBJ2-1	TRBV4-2	CASSQEVGTYNEQFF	TGTGCCAGCAGCCAAGAAGTAGGGACCTACAATGAGCAGTTCTTC
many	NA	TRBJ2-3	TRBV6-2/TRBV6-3	CASSYGLGTDTQYF	TGTGCCAGCAGTTACGGACTCGGCACAGATACGCAGTATTTT
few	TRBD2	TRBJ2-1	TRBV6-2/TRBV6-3	CASSPWGAGGPSEQFF	TGTGCCAGCAGTCCTTGGGGAGCGGGAGGGCCCAGTGAGCAGTTCTTC
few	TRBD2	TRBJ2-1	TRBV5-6	CASSSIVAGGIFDEQFF	TGTGCCAGCAGCTCCATAGTGGCGGGGGGCATTTTCGATGAGCAGTTCTTC
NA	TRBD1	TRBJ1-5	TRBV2	CASQGTGIGNQPQHF	TGTGCCAGCCAGGGGACAGGGATCGGCAATCAGCCCCAGCATTTT
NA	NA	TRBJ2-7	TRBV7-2	CASSLAIRTAHYEQYF	TGTGCCAGCAGCTTAGCGATTAGGACAGCCCACTACGAGCAGTACTTC
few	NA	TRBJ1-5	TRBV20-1	CSARVGKGNQPQHF	TGCAGTGCTAGAGTTGGGAAAGGCAATCAGCCCCAGCATTTT
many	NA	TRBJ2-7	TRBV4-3	CASSQDQGEDDEQYF	TGCGCCAGCAGCCAAGATCAAGGGGAGGACGACGAGCAGTACTTC
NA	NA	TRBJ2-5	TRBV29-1	CSAVGYQETQYF	TGCAGCGCCGTGGGGTACCAAGAGACCCAGTACTTC
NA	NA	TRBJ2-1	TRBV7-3	CASSPLEAPFRNEQFF	TGTGCCAGCAGCCCTCTTGAAGCTCCCTTTCGCAATGAGCAGTTCTTC
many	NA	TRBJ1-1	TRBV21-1	CASSPRALNTEAFF	TGTGCCAGCAGCCCCCGGGCCTTGAACACTGAAGCTTTCTTT
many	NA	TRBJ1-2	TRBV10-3	CAIRRDTDYGYTF	TGTGCCATCAGACGGGACACCGACTATGGCTACACCTTC
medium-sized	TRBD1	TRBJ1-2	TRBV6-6	CASSPGQVYGYTF	TGTGCCAGCAGTCCGGGACAGGTCTATGGCTACACCTTC
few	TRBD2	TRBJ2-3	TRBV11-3	CASSPSGRGDTQYF	TGTGCCAGCAGCCCAAGCGGGAGGGGAGATACGCAGTATTTT
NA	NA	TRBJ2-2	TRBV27	CASSSGTFRHTNTGELFF	TGTGCCAGCAGTTCCGGGACATTCAGACACACGAACACCGGGGAGCTGTTTTTT
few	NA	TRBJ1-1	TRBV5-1	CASSLAGDSPEAFF	TGCGCCAGCAGCTTGGCCGGAGACAGCCCTGAAGCTTTCTTT
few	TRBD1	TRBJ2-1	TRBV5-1	CASSQQGATQFF	TGCGCCAGCAGCCAACAGGGGGCGACGCAGTTCTTC
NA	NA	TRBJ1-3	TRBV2	CASSELGYSGNTIYF	TGTGCCAGCAGTGAATTAGGTTACTCTGGAAACACCATATATTTT
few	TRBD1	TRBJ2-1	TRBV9	CASSVGTGNNEQFF	TGTGCCAGCAGCGTCGGGACAGGCAACAATGAGCAGTTCTTC
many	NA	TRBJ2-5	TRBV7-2	CASSPRQETQYF	TGTGCCAGCAGCCCACGTCAAGAGACCCAGTACTTC
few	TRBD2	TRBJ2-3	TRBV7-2	CASSLGVGRGTDTQYF	TGTGCCAGCAGCTTAGGGGTCGGGAGGGGCACAGATACGCAGTATTTT
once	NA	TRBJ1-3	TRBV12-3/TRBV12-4	CASSRTEPGNTIYF	TGTGCCAGCAGCCGGACAGAGCCTGGAAACACCATATATTTT
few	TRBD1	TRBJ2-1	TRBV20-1	CSARRTGNPYNEQFF	TGCAGTGCTAGAAGGACAGGGAATCCCTACAATGAGCAGTTCTTC
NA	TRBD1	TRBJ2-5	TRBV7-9	CASSPGQAWEETQYF	TGTGCCAGCAGTCCCGGACAGGCCTGGGAGGAGACCCAGTACTTC
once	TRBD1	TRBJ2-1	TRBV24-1	CATSDPGQGRGTQFF	TGTGCCACCAGTGACCCGGGACAGGGTCGAGGGACGCAGTTCTTC
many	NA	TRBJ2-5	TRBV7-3	CASSYQETQYF	TGTGCCAGCAGCTACCAAGAGACCCAGTACTTC
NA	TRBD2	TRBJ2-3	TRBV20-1	CSAWGGGHTDTQYF	TGCAGTGCCTGGGGCGGGGGGCACACAGATACGCAGTATTTT
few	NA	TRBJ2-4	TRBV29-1	CSVEARRNIQYF	TGCAGCGTTGAGGCCCGGAGGAACATTCAGTACTTC
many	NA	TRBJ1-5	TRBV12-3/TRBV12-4	CASSLGASADQPQHF	TGTGCCAGCAGTTTAGGAGCGAGCGCCGATCAGCCCCAGCATTTT